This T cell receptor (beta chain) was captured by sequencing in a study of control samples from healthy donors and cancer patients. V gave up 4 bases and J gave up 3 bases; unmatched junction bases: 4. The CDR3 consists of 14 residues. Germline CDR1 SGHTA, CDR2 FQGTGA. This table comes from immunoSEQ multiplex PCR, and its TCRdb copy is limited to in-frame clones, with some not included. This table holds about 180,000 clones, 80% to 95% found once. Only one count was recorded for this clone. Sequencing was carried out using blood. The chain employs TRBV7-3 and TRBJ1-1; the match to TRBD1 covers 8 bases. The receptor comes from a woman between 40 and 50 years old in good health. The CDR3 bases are TGTGCCAGCAGCTGGACAGGGATCGACACTGAAGCTTTCTTT. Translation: CASSWTGIDTEAFF.